This T cell receptor (beta chain) is drawn from a study of blood T cell repertoires in COVID-19. Study-wide context: Material from acute and convalescent COVID-19 was sourced from the United States, Italy and Spain. Sample material is recorded as cDNA or gDNA derived from T cells, B-cell-depleted T cells, or PBMCs.

Regarding this clone: One end of the junction fails to match germline, which may point to a read error.

Germline assignment: CDR1 SSHAT and CDR2 FNYEAQ (reference sequence). CDR3 length: 18 residues. Under the authors' procedure: Estimation of nucleated cell counts relied on the amplification of reference gene primers. The data were produced by immunoSEQ multiplex PCR, yet TCRdb's version contains in-frame clones alone and is incomplete. V and J calls and clone size are as listed in that table; D and trimming were resolved from the DNA. The data hold 150,000 to 200,000 clones, with about 88% observed a single time. The sequence was collected from a woman in her 30s with active or convalescent COVID-19. Sequencing was done on a sample of peripheral blood. V and J are TRBV7-7 and TRBJ2-7, with 14 positions matching TRBD2. CDR3 region: CASSLASTSGGASYEQYF. CDR3 nucleotide sequence: TGTGCTAGCAGCTTAGCGTCGACTAGCGGGGGGGCCTCCTACGAGCAGTACTTC.